The rows below give T cell receptor beta chains drawn from one sample of a study of T-cell reconstitution after alpha-beta-depleted transplantation in children. Via MiXCR, TCRdb re-called the PCR reads, giving one row per CDR3 protein. Of around 420,000 distinct CDR3 sequences detected, around 15% appear once; the ten largest clones hold 29%. Sequencing used PBMCs, mostly from graft donor cells, obtained 360 days after TCRalphabeta/CD19-depleted stem cell transplant. The receptors derive from a boy under two years old who had a stem cell transplant for Wiskott-Aldrich syndrome, so the T cells may come from the graft donor. Both conserved end residues are part of each CDR3. D genes are given only for firm matches. Clone size is shown for a subset of rows, as once, few, many or a class of expanded clone.

clone size,V gene,D gene,J gene,CDR3 DNA,CDR3 protein
NA,TRBV12-3/TRBV12-4,TRBD2,TRBJ2-2,TGTGCCAGCAGCCCGGGACTAGCGGGCCGCCCCCACTCGAACACCGGGGAGCTGTTTTTT,CASSPGLAGRPHSNTGELFF
NA,TRBV20-1,TRBD1,TRBJ2-2,TGCAGTGCTAGGGATGTGGACAGGGGGTCCGGGGAGCTGTTTTTT,CSARDVDRGSGELFF
many,TRBV12-3/TRBV12-4,TRBD1,TRBJ2-5,TGTGCCAGCAGTTTGAGGACAGGGAGGCCCTTCCAAGAGACCCAGTACTTC,CASSLRTGRPFQETQYF
few,TRBV20-1,NA,TRBJ2-7,TGCAGTGCTAGATCCCTTGAAGGGGTTACATTCGGCGAGCAGTACTTC,CSARSLEGVTFGEQYF
few,TRBV20-1,NA,TRBJ2-6,TGCAGTGCTAGCAGAGATTCTGGGGCCAACGTCCTGACTTTC,CSASRDSGANVLTF
NA,TRBV11-1,NA,TRBJ2-7,TGTGCCAGCAGCCTCGGCCGGGGCAGGGATGCGGCTTACGAGCAGTACTTC,CASSLGRGRDAAYEQYF
few,TRBV4-1,NA,TRBJ2-7,TGCGCCAGCAGCCAAGATGACCCTCAAGAGGGGGGTCCTTCCTACGAGCAGTACTTC,CASSQDDPQEGGPSYEQYF
NA,TRBV5-1,NA,TRBJ2-4,TGCGCCAGCAGAAGGACAGCAACGATGGCCAAAAACATTCAGTACTTC,CASRRTATMAKNIQYF
few,TRBV27,TRBD2,TRBJ2-5,TGTGCCAGCAGTTTAACTCGGACTAGCGCCCAAGAGACCCAGTACTTC,CASSLTRTSAQETQYF
few,TRBV4-1,NA,TRBJ2-1,TGCGCCAGCAGCCAAGTGGAAAGAGATGTGCGGCAACGGTTCTTC,CASSQVERDVRQRFF
NA,TRBV30,TRBD2,TRBJ2-1,TGTGCCTCCAATAGCGGGGGGGCCCTCTACAATGAGCAGTTCTTC,CASNSGGALYNEQFF
many,TRBV25-1,NA,TRBJ1-2,TGTGCCAGCACCGGAGGTCCGGGAAGCTATGGCTACACCTTC,CASTGGPGSYGYTF
many,TRBV12-3/TRBV12-4,NA,TRBJ2-7,TGTGCCAGCAGTTTTGGTCTAGCGTACGAGCAGTACTTC,CASSFGLAYEQYF
once,TRBV5-1,NA,TRBJ2-3,TGCGCCAGCAGCCCGTCAAAGGTGGGGGGCCCCACAGATACGCAGTATTTT,CASSPSKVGGPTDTQYF
few,TRBV6-1,NA,TRBJ2-1,TGTGCCAGCAGGACAAAGCGAAGGGCTTCCTACAATGAGCAGTTCTTC,CASRTKRRASYNEQFF
NA,TRBV6-1,NA,TRBJ1-5,TGTGCCAGCAGCACACAGGGAGGCAATCAGCCCCAGCATTTT,CASSTQGGNQPQHF
NA,TRBV5-6,TRBD1,TRBJ2-7,TGTGCCAGCAGCTTCGGACAGGACCAATACGAGCAGTACTTC,CASSFGQDQYEQYF
many,TRBV24-1,NA,TRBJ2-1,TGTGCCACCAGTGATTCACAGGGCCTCAGCTCCTACAATGAGCAGTTCTTC,CATSDSQGLSSYNEQFF
few,TRBV16,NA,TRBJ2-7,TGTGCCAGCAGCCAATGGGACGGGAGCTACGAGCAGTACTTC,CASSQWDGSYEQYF
NA,TRBV7-2,NA,TRBJ2-1,TGTGCCAGCAGCTTAGGTATAGGGGTTAACGCCTACAATGAGCAGTTCTTC,CASSLGIGVNAYNEQFF
few,TRBV7-9,NA,TRBJ1-1,TGTGCCAGCAGCCCACGGAGGGGCACTGAAGCTTTCTTT,CASSPRRGTEAFF
NA,TRBV12-3/TRBV12-4,TRBD1,TRBJ2-2,TGTGCCAGCAGTCTCAGGGGGCGGGGCCGGGGCACCGGGGAGCTGTTTTTT,CASSLRGRGRGTGELFF
NA,TRBV28,NA,TRBJ2-5,TGTGCCAGCACCACCCTCAGAACCCCCTTGGGCAGGGCCCAAGAGACCCAGTACTTC,CASTTLRTPLGRAQETQYF
few,TRBV9,NA,TRBJ2-2,TGTGCCAGCAGCGTAGGGAGGGGGCCCTATAACACCGGGGAGCTGTTTTTT,CASSVGRGPYNTGELFF
NA,TRBV7-8,TRBD2,TRBJ2-7,TGTGCCAGCAGCTTAGCGCGGGAGGTGAGCGCCTACGAGCAGTACTTC,CASSLAREVSAYEQYF
NA,TRBV25-1,NA,TRBJ2-7,TGTGCCAGCAGTGAATCGACACCGGCAATCACTTCAGGGGACGAGCAGTACTTC,CASSESTPAITSGDEQYF
few,TRBV29-1,NA,TRBJ1-2,TGCAGCGTTGAAGAGGGACATCCCAGGGGCACCTTC,CSVEEGHPRGTF
NA,TRBV9,TRBD2,TRBJ2-1,TGTGCCAGCAGCGACGGGACTAGCGGGATAAGTGAGCAGTTCTTC,CASSDGTSGISEQFF
many,TRBV7-9,NA,TRBJ2-1,TGTGCCAGCAGTTCCCGCCCGGGGACCTCCTACAATGAGCAGTTCTTC,CASSSRPGTSYNEQFF
NA,TRBV24-1,TRBD2,TRBJ2-1,TGTGCCACCAGTGATTTGAGGACTAGCGGGAGCAATGAGCAGTTCTTC,CATSDLRTSGSNEQFF
few,TRBV7-2,TRBD1,TRBJ1-1,TGTGCCAGCAGCGCGGGGGACAGGGAGGGGATGAACACTGAAGCTTTCTTT,CASSAGDREGMNTEAFF
NA,TRBV9,NA,TRBJ2-7,TGTGCCAGCAGCGTGGCGGGTGGGGACTCCCCCTACGAGCAGTACTTC,CASSVAGGDSPYEQYF
NA,TRBV12-3/TRBV12-4,NA,TRBJ2-7,TGTGCCAGCAGTTTAAGTTACCAGGGAGCGAACGAGCAGTACTTC,CASSLSYQGANEQYF